A single sample gave rise to the 3 T cell receptor beta chains below, sequenced in a study of Ad26.COV2.S vaccination and SARS-CoV-2 variants. Produced via immunoSEQ multiplex PCR; TCRdb's table is partial and in-frame only. Of about 350,000 clones detected, about 85% appear once; the ten largest clones hold roughly 3.5%. Treatment given: roughly 19 received Ad26.COV2.S at low or high dose, single or two shots; roughly five received placebo; per-sample allocation not given. Vaccine and placebo recipients were sampled on day 63 after the first injection. The material was peripheral blood, obtained in a trial of Ad26.COV2.S vaccine versus placebo. The receptor source for this set is a person between 18 and 59 years old who received the Ad26.COV2.S COVID-19 vaccine or a placebo.

The rearrangement joins TRBV7-2 to TRBJ2-1; 8 bases line up with TRBD1. Unmatched junction bases numbered 10, after V lost 5 bases and J lost 4 bases. Looked up from germline, CDR1 is SGHTA and CDR2 is FQGNSA. The CDR3 extends over 16 amino acids. The CDR3 sequence: CASSTRTGQGYNEQFF. Here the CDR3 DNA reads TGTGCCAGCAGCACGAGGACAGGGCAAGGATACAATGAGCAGTTCTTC. Filled out from reference TRBV7-2 and TRBJ2-1, the complete variable domain reads GAGVSQSPSNKVTEKGKDVELRCDPISGHTALYWYRQSLGQGLEFLIYFQGNSAPDKSGLPSDRFSAERTGGSVSTLTIQRTQQEDSAVYLCASSTRTGQGYNEQFFGPGTRLTVL.

V usage is TRBV19 and J usage is TRBJ2-1; 7 bases map to TRBD2. The CDR3 is 14 amino acids. CDR1 LNHDA and CDR2 SQIVND come from the germline V gene (reference sequence). With V trimmed by 5 bases and J by 5 bases, 6 bases remained unmatched. The CDR3 here is CASSLRTRNNEQFF. For the CDR3, the DNA is TGTGCCAGTAGTCTTCGGACTAGAAACAATGAGCAGTTCTTC.

The V call is TRBV18, the J call TRBJ1-2; perhaps TRBD1 as D (5 bases). CDR1 and CDR2 (germline): KGHSH, LQKENI. This CDR3 region has 15 residues. V was clipped by 3 bases and J by 4 bases, with 15 bases between them. The CDR3 coding sequence is TGTGCCAGCTCACCGGAGGAGGGGAAGGGCTATGGCTACACCTTC. It translates to CASSPEEGKGYGYTF.